This T cell receptor (beta chain) was identified in a study of blood T cell repertoires in COVID-19. Whole-study context: PBMCs, B-cell-depleted T cells, or T cells provided the cDNA or gDNA that made up the material.

How the authors handled the data: Amplifying reference gene primers gave estimates of nucleated cell counts. The data were produced by immunoSEQ multiplex PCR, yet TCRdb's version contains in-frame clones alone and is incomplete. V and J calls and clone size are those listed in that table; D and trimming were worked out from the DNA. The sample carries roughly 200,000 clones, 88% recorded once. V lost 3 bases and J lost 0, with 12 bases in between. The CDR3 runs 16 residues. Looked up from germline, CDR1 is MDHEN and CDR2 is SYDVKM. Sample: peripheral blood. The TCR sequence derives from a man in his 70s with acute or convalescent COVID-19. V and J are TRBV28 and TRBJ2-1, with a weak D call TRBD2 (6 bases). The CDR3 DNA is TGTGCCAGCAGTTTGGGGGGTGCCAGCTCCTACAATGAGCAGTTCTTC. Amino acids: CASSLGGASSYNEQFF.